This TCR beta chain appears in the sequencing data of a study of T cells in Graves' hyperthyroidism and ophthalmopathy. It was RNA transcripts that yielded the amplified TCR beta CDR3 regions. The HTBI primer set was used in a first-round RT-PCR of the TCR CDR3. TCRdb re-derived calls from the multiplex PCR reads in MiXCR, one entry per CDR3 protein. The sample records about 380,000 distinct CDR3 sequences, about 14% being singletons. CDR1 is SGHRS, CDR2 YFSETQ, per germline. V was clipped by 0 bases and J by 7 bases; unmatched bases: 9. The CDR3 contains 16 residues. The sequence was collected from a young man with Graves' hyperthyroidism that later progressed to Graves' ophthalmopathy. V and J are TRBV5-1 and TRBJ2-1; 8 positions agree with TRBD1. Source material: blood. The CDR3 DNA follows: TGCGCCAGCAGCTTGGGGCTTGGACAGGGCTTGAATGAGCAGTTCTTC. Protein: CASSLGLGQGLNEQFF.